The entry that follows covers one TCR beta chain sequence. The data stem from a study of CD8 T cells in Susac syndrome. Germline CDR1 and CDR2: MNHEY and SVGEGT. V was cut by 5 bases and J by 4 bases, with 9 bases left in between. This CDR3 region has 12 residues. A quantity of about 0.5 to 1 ug RNA underwent reverse transcription using random hexamers. TCRdb independently ran MiXCR on the immunoSEQ multiplex PCR reads; one entry per CDR3 protein. The sample yields approximately 77,000 distinct CDR3 sequences, about 93% seen once. This chain uses TRBV6-2 or TRBV6-3 with TRBJ2-7, with D uncertain. The clonotype was recovered from a human donor with Susac syndrome. Sequenced: CD4+ T cells from PBMCs. CDR3 amino acids: CASSKTSYEQYF. CDR3 DNA: TGTGCCAGCAGTAAGACTTCATACGAGCAGTACTTC.